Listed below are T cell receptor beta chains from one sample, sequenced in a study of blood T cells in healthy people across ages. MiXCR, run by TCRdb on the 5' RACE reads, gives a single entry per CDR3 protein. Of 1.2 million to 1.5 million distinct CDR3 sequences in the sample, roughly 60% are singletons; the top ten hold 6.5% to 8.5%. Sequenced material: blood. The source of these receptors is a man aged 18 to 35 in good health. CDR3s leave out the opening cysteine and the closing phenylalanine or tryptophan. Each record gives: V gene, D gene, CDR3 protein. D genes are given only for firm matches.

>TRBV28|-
ASSLIFPTASSGNTIY
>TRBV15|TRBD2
ATIDTKRGGLDTQY
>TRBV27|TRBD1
ASSTGGIKDTQY
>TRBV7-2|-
ASSLAFHRPMNTEAF
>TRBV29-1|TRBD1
SVEGGTGDYEQF
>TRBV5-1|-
ASSHSQGSTDTQY
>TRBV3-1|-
ASSPLAGNTEAF
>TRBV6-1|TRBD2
ASSWRGRRDEQY
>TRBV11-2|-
ASSILRDYGYT
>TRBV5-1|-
ASSLLGLNYNEQF
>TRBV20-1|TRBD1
SARDDWTGTNTGELF
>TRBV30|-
AWSVYLSNQPQH
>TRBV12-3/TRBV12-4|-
ASSLTSRDYGYT
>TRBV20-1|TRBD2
SAPTSGVQETQY
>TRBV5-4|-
ASSLVVEDTQY
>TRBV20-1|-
SARNPSSGLANTGELF
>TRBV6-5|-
ASSYSISGNTEAF
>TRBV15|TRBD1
ATSTDRGTGELF
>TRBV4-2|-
ASSQDLVPLGNGYT
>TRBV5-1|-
ASSPLGAGSSYNEQF
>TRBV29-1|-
SVRPGGNTEAF
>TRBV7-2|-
ASSLFYGYT
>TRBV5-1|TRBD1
ASSLGDRGWVEKLF
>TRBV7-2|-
ASSPKSRPLFYEQY
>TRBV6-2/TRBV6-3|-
ASSYSSERNEQF
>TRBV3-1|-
ASSQERWVSYGYT
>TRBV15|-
ATSRVMGNQPQH
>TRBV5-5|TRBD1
ASSLKGAGAEVTEAF
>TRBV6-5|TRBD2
ASSYRLAGLSDTQY
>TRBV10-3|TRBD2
AIRNGRAGETQY
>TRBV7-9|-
ATPGLIYSDTQY
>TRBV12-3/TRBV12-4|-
ASSLRGRGTPQETQY
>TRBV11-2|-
ASSTYEQF
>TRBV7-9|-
ASSLVGTQY
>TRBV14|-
ASSQDGPGAINEKLF
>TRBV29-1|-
SVVSDRAYEQY
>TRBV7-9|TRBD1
ATFGTDANYGYT
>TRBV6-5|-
ASSYRLAPLTNTGELF
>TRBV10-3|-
AITRTASPYEQY
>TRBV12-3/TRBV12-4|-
ASGLFVTGGDGTQY